These T cell receptor beta chains were read from a single sample in a study of response to subunit inactivated influenza vaccine. Each CDR3 protein gets one entry after TCRdb re-called the RT-PCR reads with MiXCR. The table records 630,000 or so distinct CDR3 sequences, around 14% of them present only once. Sample: PBMCs from blood, taken 11 to 12 days after vaccination. The receptor set was obtained from a man between 50 and 59 years old who received an inactivated influenza vaccine. Both conserved end residues are part of each CDR3. The order of the fields is clone size, J gene, D gene, V gene, CDR3 DNA, CDR3 protein. The D gene is left open where the match is weak. Expanded clones are given a class, and other clones once, few, many or no size at all.

>few|TRBJ2-3|NA|TRBV21-1
TGTGCCAGCAGCAAAGCCAAAGGGACTAGCGGAACTTCTAGCACAGATACGCAGTATTTT
CASSKAKGTSGTSSTDTQYF
>NA|TRBJ2-5|NA|TRBV10-3
TGTGCCATCACGGGCAGTATACAAGAGACCCAGTACTTC
CAITGSIQETQYF
>NA|TRBJ2-3|TRBD1|TRBV7-9
TGTGCCAGCAGAACGGGACGACAGGGGAGTTCTCTAGATACGCAGTATTTT
CASRTGRQGSSLDTQYF
>few|TRBJ1-6|NA|TRBV6-2/TRBV6-3
TGTGCCAGCAGCACACTTCGACCTTCACCCCTCCACTTT
CASSTLRPSPLHF
>many|TRBJ2-7|NA|TRBV29-1
TGCAGCGTTGAAGGCGGGGACATCCGCTCCTACGAGCAGTACTTC
CSVEGGDIRSYEQYF
>NA|TRBJ2-1|TRBD2|TRBV20-1
TGCAGTGCTAGACTAGCGGGAGGGAATGAGCAGTTCTTC
CSARLAGGNEQFF
>few|TRBJ1-2|NA|TRBV12-3/TRBV12-4
TGTGCCAGCAGTCCAAGGGGGGCTAACTATGGCTACACCTTC
CASSPRGANYGYTF
>few|TRBJ2-7|TRBD2|TRBV12-3/TRBV12-4
TGTGCCAGCAGTTTAATATCGTTAGCGGGGCCCTACGAGCAGTACTTC
CASSLISLAGPYEQYF
>NA|TRBJ2-3|TRBD2|TRBV7-2
TGTGCCAGCAGCACTCAGCGGGGCTGGACAGATACGCAGTATTTT
CASSTQRGWTDTQYF
>NA|TRBJ2-7|NA|TRBV2
TGTGCCAGCAGTGAAATTAACGGGAGTCAGGACGAGCAGTACTTC
CASSEINGSQDEQYF
>many|TRBJ2-7|NA|TRBV5-1
TGCGCCAGCAGCTCTTCGTGGAACCACGAGCAGTACTTC
CASSSSWNHEQYF
>few|TRBJ2-4|NA|TRBV4-3
TGCGCCAGCAGCCCCAGTGTAGCGAGAGGAAACATTCAGTACTTC
CASSPSVARGNIQYF
>many|TRBJ2-3|NA|TRBV27
TGTGCCAGCAGTTTACGGTTTTGGCGGGAAAGCACAGATACGCAGTATTTT
CASSLRFWRESTDTQYF
>few|TRBJ2-7|NA|TRBV20-1
TGCAGTGCTCAAAGCGGGTTCTCCTACGAGCAGTACTTC
CSAQSGFSYEQYF
>NA|TRBJ2-4|NA|TRBV7-9
TGTGCCAGCAGCTTTTCAGGAGGGGCAGGGAACATTCAGTACTTC
CASSFSGGAGNIQYF
>few|TRBJ2-2|TRBD2|TRBV7-2
TGTGCCAGCAGCGGGCGGGGGTCCTTCACCGGGGAGCTGTTTTTT
CASSGRGSFTGELFF
>few|TRBJ1-1|NA|TRBV28
TGTGCCAGCAGTTTTGGCCGAGGGGGAGCTTTCTTT
CASSFGRGGAFF
>few|TRBJ1-6|NA|TRBV6-2/TRBV6-3
TGTGCCAGCGGAACTTATGCCCTCCACTTT
CASGTYALHF
>few|TRBJ2-7|TRBD1|TRBV28
TGTGCCAGCAGTTTATGGGCAGGGGGTTATTCCTACGAGCAGTACTTC
CASSLWAGGYSYEQYF
>few|TRBJ2-5|TRBD1|TRBV12-3/TRBV12-4
TGTGCCAGCAGTTTAGCCCAGGCAGGGGGCGCCTTGGAGACCCAGTACTTC
CASSLAQAGGALETQYF
>NA|TRBJ2-2|NA|TRBV7-8
TGTGCCAGCAGCATCACTGGGGCGGACACCGGGGAGCTGTTTTTT
CASSITGADTGELFF
>NA|TRBJ2-1|NA|TRBV6-1
TGTGCCAGCAGTGTTTCCGACTCCTACAATGAGCAGTTCTTC
CASSVSDSYNEQFF
>few|TRBJ2-3|NA|TRBV29-1
TGCAGCGTGGACAGAGGAAGCACAGATACGCAGTATTTT
CSVDRGSTDTQYF
>NA|TRBJ2-1|TRBD2|TRBV29-1
TGCAGCGTTGAAGATTTCACGGGAGGGGACTACAATGAGCAGTTCTTC
CSVEDFTGGDYNEQFF
>NA|TRBJ2-3|TRBD2|TRBV24-1
TGTGCCACCAGGCCAGCGGGGCCGAGTACAGATACGCAGTATTTT
CATRPAGPSTDTQYF
>NA|TRBJ2-2|NA|TRBV11-2
TGTGCCAGCAGGCAAAACCCCACTAGGGCTACCGGGGAGCTGTTTTTT
CASRQNPTRATGELFF
>few|TRBJ2-1|TRBD2|TRBV9
TGTGCCAGCAGCGTGGGTAGCGGGGGGTACAATGAGCAGTTCTTC
CASSVGSGGYNEQFF
>few|TRBJ1-5|NA|TRBV6-5
TGTGCCAGCCGGGGCGCGGGCCCCCAGCATTTT
CASRGAGPQHF
>few|TRBJ2-6|NA|TRBV19
TGTGCCAGTAGTATAGATCGGCCGGCTGGGGCCAACGTCCTGACTTTC
CASSIDRPAGANVLTF
>NA|TRBJ2-3|TRBD2|TRBV20-1
TGCAGTGCTAGGGAGGCTAGCGGGAGTACAGATACGCAGTATTTT
CSAREASGSTDTQYF
>NA|TRBJ2-3|NA|TRBV20-1
TGCAGTGCTAGAGGGTTCCAGGTCGGGGCCACAGATACGCAGTATTTT
CSARGFQVGATDTQYF
>NA|TRBJ2-1|NA|TRBV7-2
TGTGCCAGCAGACGAAATGGGGGGGCCTGGGAGCAGTTCTTC
CASRRNGGAWEQFF
>few|TRBJ2-4|NA|TRBV4-1
TGCGCCAGCAGCCAAGCCCCGCTTAGGCTCAAAAACATTCAGTACTTC
CASSQAPLRLKNIQYF
>few|TRBJ1-1|NA|TRBV7-8
TGTGCCAGCAGCTTGCCCGGGCGGGGGGCTTTCTTT
CASSLPGRGAFF
>many|TRBJ2-1|NA|TRBV20-1
TGCAGTGCCACGGGCGGACTTTTTGAGCAGTTCTTC
CSATGGLFEQFF
>few|TRBJ2-4|TRBD1|TRBV20-1
TGCAGTGCTAGACCAGGGGGCAGGGACATTCAGTACTTC
CSARPGGRDIQYF
>few|TRBJ2-1|TRBD2|TRBV6-1
TGTGCCAGCAAGAGACTAGCGGGAGGGTACAATGAGCAGTTCTTC
CASKRLAGGYNEQFF
>few|TRBJ2-5|TRBD1|TRBV24-1
TGTGCCACCAGTGACGGACAGGGACAGTACTTC
CATSDGQGQYF
>NA|TRBJ2-3|TRBD2|TRBV12-3/TRBV12-4
TGTGCCAGCAGTCCCACACTAGCGGGAGCTACGCAGTATTTT
CASSPTLAGATQYF
>NA|TRBJ1-3|TRBD1|TRBV7-8
TGTGCCAGCAGCATCCGGACAGGCTCTGGAAACACCATATATTTT
CASSIRTGSGNTIYF